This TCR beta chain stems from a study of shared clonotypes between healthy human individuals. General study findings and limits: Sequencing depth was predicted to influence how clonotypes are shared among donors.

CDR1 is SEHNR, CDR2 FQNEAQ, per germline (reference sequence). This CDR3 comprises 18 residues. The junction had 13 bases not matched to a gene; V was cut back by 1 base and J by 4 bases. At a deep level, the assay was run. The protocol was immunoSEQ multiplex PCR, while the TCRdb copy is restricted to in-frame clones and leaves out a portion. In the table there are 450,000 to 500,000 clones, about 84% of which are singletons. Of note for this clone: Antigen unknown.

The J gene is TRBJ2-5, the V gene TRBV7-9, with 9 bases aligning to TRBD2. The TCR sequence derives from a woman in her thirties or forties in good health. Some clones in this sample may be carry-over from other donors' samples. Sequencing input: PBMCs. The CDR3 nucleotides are TGTGCCAGCAGCTTAGGTTGGGGAGGGACTAGCTCCGGAGAGACCCAGTACTTC. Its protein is CASSLGWGGTSSGETQYF. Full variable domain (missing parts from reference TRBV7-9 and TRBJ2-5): DTGVSQNPRHKITKRGQNVTFRCDPISEHNRLYWYRQTLGQGPEFLTYFQNEAQLEKSRLLSDRFSAERPKGSFSTLEIQRTEQGDSAMYLCASSLGWGGTSSGETQYFGPGTRLLVL.